The subject of this entry is one T cell receptor beta chain. The data belong to a study of cytomegalovirus exposure and HLA in healthy donors. Primers for the PCR totalled 60 Vbeta and 13 Jbeta. Some clones are missing from TCRdb's copy, which holds only in-frame ones; the method was immunoSEQ multiplex PCR. This table holds around 100,000 clones. V shed 2 bases, J shed 0 bases, and the junction held 2 bases outside the gene matches. The germline V gene has CDR1 PRHDT and CDR2 FYEKMQ (reference sequence). This CDR3 spans 15 amino acids. Input material: PBMCs. This sequence joins TRBV13 and TRBJ2-3; 7 bases agree with TRBD2. The TCR sequence derives from a man in his forties in good health and CMV-seronegative. CDR3 bases: TGTGCCAGCAGCTTAAGACTAGCCAGCACAGATACGCAGTATTTT. It yields the protein CASSLRLASTDTQYF.